The 26 T cell receptor beta chains below all came from one sample that was sequenced in a study of cytomegalovirus exposure and HLA in healthy donors. PCR used 60 Vbeta primers and 13 Jbeta primers. Here immunoSEQ multiplex PCR was the method, and the copy in TCRdb shows in-frame clones only, minus some. The table records roughly 70,000 clones, 70% to 85% of them present only once. Sequencing input: PBMCs. Receptors originate from a human donor in good health.

The V and J genes are TRBV6-5 and TRBJ1-3, with D maybe TRBD1 (5 bases). CDR1 and CDR2 from the germline V gene are MNHEY and SVGAGI. The CDR3 length is 13 residues. With 6 bases removed from V and 7 bases from J, the gap between germline ends came to 13 bases. CDR3 region: CASRSFGANTIYF. CDR3 nucleotides: TGTGCCAGCAGATCATTTGGGGCGAACACCATATATTTT.

The rearrangement links TRBV30 to TRBJ2-1, with 7 bases that match TRBD2. Germline trimming cut 3 bases from V and 0 bases from J; bases unmatched to any gene: 5. Germline-derived CDR1 and CDR2 are GTSNPN and SVGIG (reference sequence). This CDR3 region has 15 residues. The CDR3 bases are TGTGCCTGGAGGACTAGCCAGAGCTCCTACAATGAGCAGTTCTTC. Protein sequence: CAWRTSQSSYNEQFF. Full variable domain (rest looked up from reference TRBV30 and TRBJ2-1): SQTIHQWPATLVQPVGSPLSLECTVEGTSNPNLYWYRQAAGRGLQLLFYSVGIGQISSEVPQNLSASRPQDRQFILSSKKLLLSDSGFYLCAWRTSQSSYNEQFFGPGTRLTVL.

This rearrangement joins TRBV7-8 to TRBJ1-1, with D perhaps TRBD1 (5 bases). The CDR3 loop spans 15 amino acids. Germline assignment: CDR1 SGHVS and CDR2 FQNEAQ. Trimming stripped 4 bases from V and 1 base from J, with 13 bases between. The DNA of the CDR3 is TGTGCCAGCAGCTCCCCCAGGGAGGGGAACACTGAAGCTTTCTTT. Its translation: CASSSPREGNTEAFF.

This chain connects TRBV27 to TRBJ1-2; D may be TRBD1 (5 bases). This CDR3 comprises 15 residues. Looked up from germline, CDR1 is MNHEY and CDR2 is SMNVEV (reference sequence). The ends were cut back, 0 bases at V and 6 bases at J, with 14 bases in the middle. CDR3 amino acids: CASSLSWAGRNGYTF. The CDR3 DNA reads as TGTGCCAGCAGTTTATCGTGGGCAGGGAGGAATGGCTACACCTTC.

The chain has TRBV5-6 and TRBJ2-4; possibly TRBD2 for D (5 bases). Germline CDR1 reads SGHDT; CDR2 reads YYEEEE. This CDR3 comprises 13 residues. The V and J ends lost 5 bases and 8 bases respectively, with 14 bases between them. The CDR3 region is CASSDQPGDIQYF. The CDR3 nucleotides read TGTGCCAGCAGTGACCAGCCCGGGGACATTCAGTACTTC.

The genes are TRBV5-1 and TRBJ1-1; possible D gene TRBD1, 6 bases. This CDR3 region has 14 residues. CDR1 is SGHRS, CDR2 YFSETQ, per germline. The V end was cut by 1 base, the J end by 5 bases, with 12 bases between. This CDR3 is CASSLLGGGTEAFF. The DNA for the CDR3 is TGCGCCAGCAGCTTGTTAGGGGGAGGGACTGAAGCTTTCTTT.

The chain employs TRBV6-5 and TRBJ2-1, with TRBD2 identical over 7 bases. The junction had 3 bases not matched to a gene; V was cut back by 3 bases and J by 7 bases. The germline gives CDR1 MNHEY, CDR2 SVGAGI. The CDR3 consists of 13 residues. This CDR3 reads CASSYGEGNEQFF. The CDR3 coding sequence is TGTGCCAGCAGTTATGGGGAGGGAAATGAGCAGTTCTTC.

The chain is built from TRBV5-1 and TRBJ2-3, with 8 positions matching TRBD1. The CDR3 is 14 residues long. The V segment lost 6 bases and the J segment 3 bases; nucleotides outside the gene matches: 6. Germline assignment: CDR1 SGHRS and CDR2 YFSETQ. CDR3 nucleotides: TGCGCCAGCACCCGACAGGGGTGGACAGATACGCAGTATTTT. Amino acids: CASTRQGWTDTQYF.

This clone was seen just once. The CDR3 DNA reads as TGTGCCTGGAACAGGGACCGCACAGATACGCAGTATTTT. Protein sequence: CAWNRDRTDTQYF. The chain is built from TRBV30 and TRBJ2-3; tentative D call: TRBD1 (6 bases). Per the germline V gene, CDR1 is GTSNPN and CDR2 is SVGIG (reference sequence). Trimming removed 4 bases at V and 1 base at J, with 9 bases between. The CDR3 runs 13 residues.

The genes are TRBV27 and TRBJ1-5; D not certain. Trimming took off 2 bases at V and 5 bases at J, with 7 bases between the two ends. Germline assignment: CDR1 MNHEY and CDR2 SMNVEV (reference sequence). The CDR3 has 13 residues. CDR3 in amino acids: CASSLGGDQPQHF. For the CDR3, the DNA is TGTGCCAGCAGTTTAGGAGGAGATCAGCCCCAGCATTTT.

The chain uses TRBV6-6 and TRBJ2-1, with a tentative D call TRBD1 (6 bases). CDR3 length: 13 residues. V dropped 4 bases and J dropped 6 bases, with 10 bases sitting between them. CDR1 and CDR2 (germline): MNHNY, SVGAGI (reference sequence). The CDR3 DNA sequence: TGTGCCAGCAGTTTCACAGGGCTCAATGAGCAGTTCTTC. It specifies CASSFTGLNEQFF.

The chain carries TRBV28 and TRBJ1-1; D ambiguous. The V end lost 2 bases, the J end lost 5 bases, and 9 bases lay between the germline ends. CDR3 length equals 13 residues. The germline CDR1 and CDR2 sequences are MDHEN and SYDVKM. CDR3 in amino acids: CASSLGFGTEAFF. The CDR3 DNA sequence: TGTGCCAGCAGTTTAGGGTTCGGGACTGAAGCTTTCTTT.

The chain carries TRBV30 and TRBJ2-7; 7 bases fit TRBD1. This CDR3 is 16 amino acids long. Germline CDR1 and CDR2: GTSNPN and SVGIG (reference sequence). The trim removed 5 bases at V and 1 base at J, leaving 14 bases unmatched. CDR3 residues: CAWRGLKQGSSYEQYF. Written as DNA, the CDR3 is TGTGCCTGGCGAGGCCTTAAACAGGGGTCGTCCTACGAGCAGTACTTC.

This clone was detected only once. The genes are TRBV6-5 and TRBJ1-5, with 7 bases identical to TRBD1. There are 15 residues in the CDR3. CDR1 and CDR2 (germline): MNHEY, SVGAGI. The trim removed 4 bases at V and 3 bases at J, leaving 6 bases unmatched. The CDR3 spells CASSSGGRINQPQHF. CDR3 sequence (DNA): TGTGCCAGCAGTTCAGGGGGAAGGATCAATCAGCCCCAGCATTTT.

The table lists this clone with a count of one. The J gene is TRBJ1-1, the V gene TRBV2; 8 nucleotides line up with TRBD1. This CDR3 has 14 amino acids. With V trimmed by 6 bases and J by 1 base, 4 bases remained unmatched. Looked up from germline, CDR1 is SNHLY and CDR2 is FYNNEI. This CDR3 reads CASRADRENTEAFF. The CDR3 bases are TGTGCCAGCAGGGCGGACAGGGAGAACACTGAAGCTTTCTTT. The full variable domain, rest sourced from reference TRBV2 and TRBJ1-1, is EPEVTQTPSHQVTQMGQEVILRCVPISNHLYFYWYRQILGQKVEFLVSFYNNEISEKSEIFDDQFSVERPDGSNFTLKIRSTKLEDSAMYFCASRADRENTEAFFGQGTRLTVV.

The rearrangement joins TRBV9 to TRBJ1-2; maybe TRBD1 (6 bases). Trimming left V 4 bases short and J 5 bases short, with 12 bases between. The CDR3 is 13 residues long. CDR1 is SGDLS and CDR2 is YYNGEE in the germline V gene. DNA for the CDR3: TGTGCCAGCAGCCCAGGGGAGTTGTATGGCTACACCTTC. Translating gives CASSPGELYGYTF. Filled out from reference TRBV9 and TRBJ1-2, the complete variable domain reads DSGVTQTPKHLITATGQRVTLRCSPRSGDLSVYWYQQSLDQGLQFLIQYYNGEERAKGNILERFSAQQFPDLHSELNLSSLELGDSALYFCASSPGELYGYTFGSGTRLTVV.

V usage is TRBV27 and J usage is TRBJ1-1, with D perhaps matching TRBD1 (5 bases). This CDR3 contains 16 residues. Germline loops: CDR1 MNHEY, CDR2 SMNVEV (reference sequence). The V gene lost 5 bases and the J gene lost 4 bases, with 20 bases spanning the gap. The CDR3 loop reads CASSKPVSGGITEAFF. Here the CDR3 DNA reads TGTGCCAGCAGTAAACCAGTTTCCGGGGGAATCACTGAAGCTTTCTTT.

This clone was detected a few times. The V and J genes are TRBV30 and TRBJ1-2; D might be TRBD1 (5 bases). V was pared by 0 bases and J by 4 bases, with 12 bases between. CDR1 and CDR2 (germline): GTSNPN, SVGIG (reference sequence). This CDR3 has 14 residues. The CDR3 loop reads CAWSVKGRGYGYTF. CDR3 bases: TGTGCCTGGAGTGTGAAGGGGCGCGGCTATGGCTACACCTTC.

J is TRBJ2-7 and V is TRBV27; possibly TRBD2 for D (6 bases). Per germline, CDR1 MNHEY and CDR2 SMNVEV (reference sequence). V lost 5 bases to trimming and J lost 0 bases, with 14 bases between them. CDR3 size: 15 residues. CDR3 coding DNA: TGTGCCAGCAGTCTGCCCGGGACTGGCTCCTACGAGCAGTACTTC. Translation gives CASSLPGTGSYEQYF.

This sequence joins TRBV19 and TRBJ1-5; D is undetermined. Germline CDR1 is LNHDA and CDR2 is SQIVND (reference sequence). With 3 bases removed from V and 5 bases from J, the gap between germline ends came to 11 bases. This CDR3 has 14 amino acids. Here the CDR3 reads CASSMGEIDQPQHF. CDR3 DNA sequence: TGTGCCAGTAGTATGGGAGAAATTGATCAGCCCCAGCATTTT.

This sequence joins TRBV29-1 and TRBJ2-3; 10 positions match TRBD2. This CDR3 is built from 13 residues. CDR1 is SQVTM and CDR2 is ANQGSEA in the germline V gene. Trimming at V came to 8 bases and at J to 3 bases, leaving 5 bases not matched to a gene. CDR3 region: CSLRGLATDTQYF. The CDR3 DNA is TGCAGCCTCCGGGGACTAGCGACAGATACGCAGTATTTT.

The gene calls are TRBV21-1 and TRBJ1-2; the table's TRBD1 call for D was not verified on the DNA. TRBV21-1 is an annotated pseudogene. This CDR3 has 15 residues. CDR3 sequence: CASSKRGRGDYGYTF. The CDR3 DNA is TGTGCCAGCAGCAAAAGGGGTAGGGGTGACTATGGCTACACCTTC.

V is TRBV7-8 and J is TRBJ1-5, with D perhaps TRBD1 (6 bases). The V end was cut by 5 bases, the J end by 10 bases, with 18 bases between. The CDR3 length is 14 residues. Germline-derived CDR1 and CDR2 are SGHVS and FQNEAQ. As DNA, the CDR3 is TGTGCCAGCAGCCCTAGACAGGCCAATAGTCCCCAGCATTTT. Its translation is CASSPRQANSPQHF.

The chain joins TRBV18 to TRBJ1-5; 7 bases fit TRBD1. CDR1 and CDR2 from the germline V gene are KGHSH and LQKENI. With V trimmed by 0 bases and J by 3 bases, 5 bases remained unmatched. This CDR3 region has 16 residues. The CDR3 here is CASSPPNRGPNQPQHF. As DNA, the CDR3 is TGTGCCAGCTCACCACCAAACAGGGGCCCCAATCAGCCCCAGCATTTT.

This chain links TRBV28 with TRBJ2-2; 7 positions agree with TRBD2. This CDR3 region has 15 residues. V was clipped by 3 bases and J by 2 bases; unmatched bases: 3. CDR1 MDHEN and CDR2 SYDVKM come from the germline V gene. The CDR3, as DNA: TGTGCCAGCAGTTTGGCGGGAGTAAACACCGGGGAGCTGTTTTTT. Residues: CASSLAGVNTGELFF.

This chain connects TRBV5-1 to TRBJ2-3; D is ambiguous. The length of the CDR3 is 13 residues. The V end was cut by 7 bases, the J end by 0 bases, with 9 bases between. Germline V gene data show CDR1 as SGHRS and CDR2 as YFSETQ. CDR3 sequence (DNA): TGCGCCAGCTCCCGAACTAGCACAGATACGCAGTATTTT. It yields the protein CASSRTSTDTQYF.